Listed below are T cell receptor beta chains from one sample, sequenced in a study of identical twins. TCRdb ran MiXCR on the 5' RACE reads and lists one entry per CDR3 protein. Of about 520,000 distinct CDR3 sequences detected, approximately 22% appear once; the ten largest clones hold roughly 0.9%. These data also featured in a second study, about T cells expressing NK-cell markers.

What was sequenced was CD4+ T cells sorted from blood. Receptors originate from a woman younger than 35 in good health. CDR3s include the opening cysteine and the closing phenylalanine or tryptophan. Fields, in order: J gene, clone size, D gene, V gene, CDR3 protein, CDR3 DNA. A D gene is named only where the DNA matches it firmly. A row's size may be missing; if present it is once, few, many or a size class.

TRBJ2-7 | . | . | TRBV18 | CASSRFGSYEQYF | TGTGCCAGCTCACGATTCGGGAGTTACGAGCAGTACTTC
TRBJ2-3 | . | . | TRBV9 | CASSVAPVSTDTQYF | TGTGCCAGCAGCGTAGCTCCGGTTAGCACAGATACGCAGTATTTT
TRBJ2-7 | . | . | TRBV20-1 | CSARRTGYEQYF | TGCAGTGCTCGAAGAACGGGGTACGAGCAGTACTTC
TRBJ1-1 | few | . | TRBV5-8 | CASSSGVRRNTEAFF | TGTGCCAGCAGCTCAGGAGTACGGAGGAACACTGAAGCTTTCTTT
TRBJ2-3 | . | TRBD2 | TRBV20-1 | CSARAPPGGGVGDTQYF | TGCAGTGCGCGAGCCCCCCCGGGCGGGGGGGTAGGAGATACGCAGTATTTT
TRBJ2-5 | . | TRBD2 | TRBV7-2 | CASSFLAGHQETQYF | TGTGCCAGCAGCTTCTTAGCGGGCCACCAAGAGACCCAGTACTTC
TRBJ2-5 | . | . | TRBV12-3/TRBV12-4 | CASSSTPETQYF | TGTGCCAGCAGTTCGACACCAGAGACCCAGTACTTC
TRBJ2-2 | . | . | TRBV20-1 | CSARGSGSGTGELFF | TGCAGTGCTAGAGGATCGGGGAGTGGCACCGGGGAGCTGTTTTTT
TRBJ2-7 | few | . | TRBV24-1 | CATSDSKSGEQYF | TGTGCCACCAGTGATTCCAAATCCGGGGAGCAGTACTTC
TRBJ2-1 | few | . | TRBV6-2/TRBV6-3 | CASSLRVDEQFF | TGTGCCAGCAGTTTACGTGTAGATGAGCAGTTCTTC
TRBJ1-2 | few | TRBD1 | TRBV3-1 | CASSLQQGGGYTF | TGTGCCAGCAGCCTTCAGCAGGGGGGCGGCTACACCTTC
TRBJ2-7 | . | . | TRBV7-2 | CASSLARTGHGEQYF | TGTGCCAGCAGCTTAGCGCGTACAGGGCATGGCGAGCAGTACTTC
TRBJ1-2 | few | . | TRBV5-5 | CASSLGGSTNYGYTF | TGTGCCAGCAGCTTGGGTGGGTCGACTAACTATGGCTACACCTTC
TRBJ1-1 | . | . | TRBV10-1 | CASCTSTEAFF | TGCGCCAGTTGTACGTCCACTGAAGCTTTCTTT
TRBJ1-1 | few | TRBD1 | TRBV20-1 | CSARDRGLGTEAFF | TGCAGTGCTAGAGACAGGGGGCTGGGGACTGAAGCTTTCTTT
TRBJ2-5 | . | . | TRBV29-1 | CSVDRSETQYF | TGCAGCGTTGACCGGTCGGAGACCCAGTACTTC
TRBJ1-1 | . | TRBD1 | TRBV4-2 | CASSLQGGGGTEAFF | TGTGCCAGCAGCCTACAGGGGGGTGGGGGCACTGAAGCTTTCTTT
TRBJ2-2 | few | TRBD1 | TRBV10-1 | CASSDTNRGLVGELFF | TGCGCCAGCAGTGACACGAACAGGGGATTAGTCGGGGAGCTGTTTTTT
TRBJ1-2 | once | . | TRBV27 | CASSTLDPIYGYTF | TGTGCCAGCAGTACACTCGACCCTATCTATGGCTACACCTTC
TRBJ2-7 | . | TRBD1 | TRBV6-5 | CASSYVAGTGIYEQYF | TGTGCCAGCAGTTACGTCGCCGGGACAGGGATCTACGAGCAGTACTTC
TRBJ1-1 | few | . | TRBV20-1 | CSAEGLNTEAFF | TGCAGTGCCGAGGGGTTGAACACTGAAGCTTTCTTT
TRBJ2-5 | few | TRBD1 | TRBV5-1 | CASSPGQGIETQYF | TGCGCCAGCAGCCCGGGACAGGGTATTGAGACCCAGTACTTC
TRBJ2-5 | . | TRBD1 | TRBV18 | CTSSWTGEETQYF | TGTACCAGCTCCTGGACAGGGGAAGAGACCCAGTACTTC
TRBJ2-5 | . | . | TRBV6-1 | CASSEGGKTQYF | TGTGCCAGCAGTGAAGGAGGAAAGACCCAGTACTTC
TRBJ2-1 | . | TRBD2 | TRBV24-1 | CATSGNGEGEYNEQFF | TGTGCCACCAGTGGTAACGGGGAGGGAGAGTACAATGAGCAGTTCTTC
TRBJ2-6 | few | . | TRBV2 | CASTGVSGANVLTF | TGTGCCAGCACGGGGGTCTCCGGGGCCAACGTCCTGACTTTC
TRBJ1-2 | . | . | TRBV21-1 | CASSKPIGGLGYTF | TGTGCCAGCAGCAAGCCCATCGGGGGGCTTGGCTACACCTTC
TRBJ2-2 | . | . | TRBV10-1 | CASSDRDTGELFF | TGCGCCAGCAGTGACCGGGACACCGGGGAGCTGTTTTTT
TRBJ1-5 | many | . | TRBV29-1 | CSVKEQAGQPQHF | TGCAGCGTTAAGGAGCAGGCGGGTCAGCCCCAGCATTTT
TRBJ2-3 | few | . | TRBV7-2 | CASSPRGGRVTQYF | TGTGCCAGCAGCCCCAGAGGGGGGAGGGTTACGCAGTATTTT
TRBJ1-2 | . | . | TRBV20-1 | CSARDGQFYGYTF | TGCAGTGCTAGAGATGGCCAGTTCTATGGCTACACCTTC
TRBJ2-1 | . | . | TRBV11-3 | CASSLESRGDNEQFF | TGTGCCAGCAGCTTAGAGTCGAGGGGAGACAATGAGCAGTTCTTC
TRBJ2-1 | . | . | TRBV20-1 | CSARNPGGVGNNEQFF | TGCAGTGCTAGGAACCCGGGCGGTGTGGGGAACAATGAGCAGTTCTTC
TRBJ2-1 | . | . | TRBV20-1 | CSAVYLSNEQFF | TGCAGTGCGGTCTACCTCAGCAATGAGCAGTTCTTC
TRBJ2-1 | . | . | TRBV7-3 | CASSLVGGMDNEQFF | TGTGCCAGCAGCTTAGTGGGGGGTATGGACAATGAGCAGTTCTTC
TRBJ2-3 | few | . | TRBV5-1 | CASRIGGAVDTQYF | TGCGCCAGCCGAATTGGGGGGGCCGTCGACACGCAGTATTTT
TRBJ2-1 | . | . | TRBV9 | CASSVVVGGTMGEQFF | TGTGCCAGCAGCGTAGTGGTCGGGGGAACGATGGGGGAGCAGTTCTTC
TRBJ2-5 | . | TRBD2 | TRBV12-3/TRBV12-4 | CASRRGAGQETQYF | TGTGCCAGCAGGCGGGGGGCGGGCCAAGAGACCCAGTACTTC